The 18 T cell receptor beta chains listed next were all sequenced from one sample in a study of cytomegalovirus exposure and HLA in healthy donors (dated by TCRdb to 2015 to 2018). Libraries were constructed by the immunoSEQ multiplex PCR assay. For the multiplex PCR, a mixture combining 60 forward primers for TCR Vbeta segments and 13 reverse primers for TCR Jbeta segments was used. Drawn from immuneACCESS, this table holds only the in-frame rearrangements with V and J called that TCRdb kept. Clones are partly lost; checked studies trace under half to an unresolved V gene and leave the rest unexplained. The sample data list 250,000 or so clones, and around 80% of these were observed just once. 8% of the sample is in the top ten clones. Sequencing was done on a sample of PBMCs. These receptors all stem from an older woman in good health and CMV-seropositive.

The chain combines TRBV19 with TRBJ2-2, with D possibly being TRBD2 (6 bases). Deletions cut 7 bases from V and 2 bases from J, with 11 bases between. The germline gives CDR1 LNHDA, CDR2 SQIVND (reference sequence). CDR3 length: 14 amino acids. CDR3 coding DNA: TGTGCCAGTATTCCGGACTACAACACCGGGGAGCTGTTTTTT. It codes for CASIPDYNTGELFF.

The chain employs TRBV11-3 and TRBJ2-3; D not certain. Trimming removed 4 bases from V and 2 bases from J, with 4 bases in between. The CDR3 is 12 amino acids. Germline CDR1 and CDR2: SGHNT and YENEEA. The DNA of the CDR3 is TGTGCCAGCAGCTCGGTCACAGATACGCAGTATTTT. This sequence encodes CASSSVTDTQYF. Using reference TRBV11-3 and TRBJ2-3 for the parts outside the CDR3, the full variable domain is EAGVVQSPRYKIIEKKQPVAFWCNPISGHNTLYWYLQNLGQGPELLIRYENEEAVDDSQLPKDRFSAERLKGVDSTLKIQPAELGDSAVYLCASSSVTDTQYFGPGTRLTVL.

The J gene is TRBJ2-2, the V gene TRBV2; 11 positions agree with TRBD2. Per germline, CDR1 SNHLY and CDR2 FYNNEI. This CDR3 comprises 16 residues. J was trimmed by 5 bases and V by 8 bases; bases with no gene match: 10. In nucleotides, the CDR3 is TGTGCCAGCCAATCCAGGAGACTAGCGGGAACCGGGGAGCTGTTTTTT. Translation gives CASQSRRLAGTGELFF.

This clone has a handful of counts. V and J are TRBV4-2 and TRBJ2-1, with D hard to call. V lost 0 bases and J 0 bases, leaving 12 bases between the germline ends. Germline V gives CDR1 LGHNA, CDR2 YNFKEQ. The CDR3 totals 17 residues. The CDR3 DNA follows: TGTGCCAGCAGCCAAGATCGCGCTGTTAGCTCCTACAATGAGCAGTTCTTC. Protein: CASSQDRAVSSYNEQFF.

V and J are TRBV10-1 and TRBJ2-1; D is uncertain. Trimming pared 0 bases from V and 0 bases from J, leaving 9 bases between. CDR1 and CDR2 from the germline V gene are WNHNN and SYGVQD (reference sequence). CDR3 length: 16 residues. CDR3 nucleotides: TGCGCCAGCAGTGAGTCGAGAGGCAACTCCTACAATGAGCAGTTCTTC. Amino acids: CASSESRGNSYNEQFF.

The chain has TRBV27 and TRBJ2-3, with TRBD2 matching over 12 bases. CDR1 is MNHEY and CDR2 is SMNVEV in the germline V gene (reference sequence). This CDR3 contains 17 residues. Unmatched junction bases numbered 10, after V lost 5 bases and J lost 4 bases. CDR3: CASSPHPGLAGADTQYF. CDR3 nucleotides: TGTGCCAGCAGTCCTCACCCGGGACTAGCGGGTGCAGATACGCAGTATTTT.

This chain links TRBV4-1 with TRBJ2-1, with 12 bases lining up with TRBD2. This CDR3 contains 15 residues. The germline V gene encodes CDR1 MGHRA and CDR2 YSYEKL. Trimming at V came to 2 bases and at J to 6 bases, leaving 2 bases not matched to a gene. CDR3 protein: CASSQLAGGGNEQFF. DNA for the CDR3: TGCGCCAGCAGCCAACTAGCGGGAGGGGGCAATGAGCAGTTCTTC.

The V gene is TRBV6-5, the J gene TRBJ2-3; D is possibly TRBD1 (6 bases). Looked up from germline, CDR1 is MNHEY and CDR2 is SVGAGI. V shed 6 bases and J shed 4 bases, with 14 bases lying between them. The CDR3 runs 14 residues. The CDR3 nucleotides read TGTGCCAGCAGCGTGACCCAGGGGTCAGATACGCAGTATTTT. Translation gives CASSVTQGSDTQYF.

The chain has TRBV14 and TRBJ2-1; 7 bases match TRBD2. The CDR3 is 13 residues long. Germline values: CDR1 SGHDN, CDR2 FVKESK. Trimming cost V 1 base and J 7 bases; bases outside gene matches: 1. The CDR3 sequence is CASSQGGGNEQFF. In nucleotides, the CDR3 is TGTGCCAGCAGCCAAGGGGGGGGGAATGAGCAGTTCTTC.

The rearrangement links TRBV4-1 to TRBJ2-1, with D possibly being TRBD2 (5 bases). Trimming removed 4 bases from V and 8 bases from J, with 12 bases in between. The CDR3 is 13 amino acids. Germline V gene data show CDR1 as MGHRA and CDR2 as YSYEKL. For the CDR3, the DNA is TGCGCCAGCAGCCGAGGGTACGAAGATGAGCAGTTCTTC. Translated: CASSRGYEDEQFF.

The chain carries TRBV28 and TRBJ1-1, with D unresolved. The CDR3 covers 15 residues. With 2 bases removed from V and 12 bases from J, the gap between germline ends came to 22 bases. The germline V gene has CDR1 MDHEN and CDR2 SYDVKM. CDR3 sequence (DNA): TGTGCCAGCAGTTTAAGAGATCGGGGAACAGTCAGGACTTTCTTT. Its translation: CASSLRDRGTVRTFF.

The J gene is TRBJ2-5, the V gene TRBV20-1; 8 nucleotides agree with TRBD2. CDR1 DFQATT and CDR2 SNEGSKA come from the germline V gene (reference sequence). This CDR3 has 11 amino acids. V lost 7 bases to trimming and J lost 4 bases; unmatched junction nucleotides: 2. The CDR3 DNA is TGCAGTGGGCTAGCGGGAGAGACCCAGTACTTC. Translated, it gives CSGLAGETQYF.

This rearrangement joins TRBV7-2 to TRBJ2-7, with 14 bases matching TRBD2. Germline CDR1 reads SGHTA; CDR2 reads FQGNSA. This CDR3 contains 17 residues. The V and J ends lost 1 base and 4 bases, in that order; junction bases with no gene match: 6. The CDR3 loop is CASSLVGGLAGVYEQYF. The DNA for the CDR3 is TGTGCCAGCAGCTTAGTAGGGGGACTAGCGGGAGTATACGAGCAGTACTTC.

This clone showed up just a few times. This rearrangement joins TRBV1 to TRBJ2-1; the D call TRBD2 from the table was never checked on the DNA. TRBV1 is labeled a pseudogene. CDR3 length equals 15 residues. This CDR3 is CTSSPAIAGMDEQFF. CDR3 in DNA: TGCACCAGCAGCCCCGCGATAGCGGGAATGGATGAGCAGTTCTTC.

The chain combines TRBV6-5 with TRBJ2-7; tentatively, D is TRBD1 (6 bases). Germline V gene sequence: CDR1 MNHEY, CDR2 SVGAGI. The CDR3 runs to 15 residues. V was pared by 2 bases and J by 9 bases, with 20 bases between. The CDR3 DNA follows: TGTGCCAGCAGTTACCGGGACACAGCCCGACGTACGCAGTACTTC. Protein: CASSYRDTARRTQYF.

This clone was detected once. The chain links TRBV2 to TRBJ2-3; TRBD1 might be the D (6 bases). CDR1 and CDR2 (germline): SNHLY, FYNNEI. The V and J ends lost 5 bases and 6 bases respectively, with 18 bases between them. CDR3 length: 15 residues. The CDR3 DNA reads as TGTGCCAGCAGTCGGTACCAGGGGATCACGGATACGCAGTATTTT. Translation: CASSRYQGITDTQYF.

The DNA of the CDR3 is TGTGCCAGTACCAGGGGCTACGAGCAGTACTTC. Translating gives CASTRGYEQYF. This chain uses TRBV28 with TRBJ2-7; the D gene is possibly TRBD1 (6 bases). Deletions cut 9 bases from V and 3 bases from J, with 9 bases between. The germline V gene has CDR1 MDHEN and CDR2 SYDVKM. This CDR3 has 11 residues.

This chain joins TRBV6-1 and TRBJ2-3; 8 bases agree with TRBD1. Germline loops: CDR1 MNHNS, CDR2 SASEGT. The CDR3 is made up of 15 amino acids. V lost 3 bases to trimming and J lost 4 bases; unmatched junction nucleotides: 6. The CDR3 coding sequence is TGTGCCAGCAGTGACAGGGGGCGGTCTCCAGATACGCAGTATTTT. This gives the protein CASSDRGRSPDTQYF.